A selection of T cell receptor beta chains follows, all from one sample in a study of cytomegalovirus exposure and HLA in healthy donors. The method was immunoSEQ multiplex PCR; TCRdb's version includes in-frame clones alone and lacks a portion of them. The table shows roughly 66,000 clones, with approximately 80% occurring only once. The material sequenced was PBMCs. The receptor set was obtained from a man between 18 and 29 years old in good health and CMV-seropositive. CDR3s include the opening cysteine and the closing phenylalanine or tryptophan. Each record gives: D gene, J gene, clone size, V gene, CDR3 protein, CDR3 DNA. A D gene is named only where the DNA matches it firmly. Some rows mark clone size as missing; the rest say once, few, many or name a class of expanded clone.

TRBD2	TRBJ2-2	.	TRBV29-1	CSVGGLAGGGDTGELFF	TGCAGCGTTGGTGGCCTAGCGGGAGGAGGCGACACCGGGGAGCTGTTTTTT
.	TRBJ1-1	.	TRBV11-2	CASSLAYGGNTEAFF	TGTGCCAGCAGCTTAGCCTACGGAGGGAACACTGAAGCTTTCTTT
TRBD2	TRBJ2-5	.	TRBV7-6	CASSIWTSGRAREETQYF	TGTGCCAGCAGCATTTGGACTAGCGGGAGGGCCAGGGAAGAGACCCAGTACTTC
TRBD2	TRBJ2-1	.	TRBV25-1	CASSEGLAGHNEQFF	TGTGCCAGCAGTGAAGGGCTAGCGGGGCACAATGAGCAGTTCTTC
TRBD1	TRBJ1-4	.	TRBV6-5	CASSYSRRGPAEKLFF	TGTGCCAGCAGTTACTCTCGGAGGGGGCCGGCTGAAAAACTGTTTTTT
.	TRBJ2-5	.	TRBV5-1	CASSSVGGGETQYF	TGCGCCAGCAGCTCGGTGGGGGGAGGAGAGACCCAGTACTTC
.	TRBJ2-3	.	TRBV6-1	CASSGKGGSTDTQYF	TGTGCCAGCAGTGGGAAGGGCGGGAGCACAGATACGCAGTATTTT
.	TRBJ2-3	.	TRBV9	CASSASADTQYF	TGTGCCAGCAGCGCCAGCGCAGATACGCAGTATTTT
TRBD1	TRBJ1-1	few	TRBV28	CASSQTGGRAFF	TGTGCCAGCAGTCAGACAGGGGGCAGGGCTTTCTTT
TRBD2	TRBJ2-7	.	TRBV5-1	CASSPSRTSGATYEQYF	TGCGCCAGCAGCCCCAGCCGGACTAGCGGGGCAACCTACGAGCAGTACTTC
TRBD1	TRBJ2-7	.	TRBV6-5	CASRAGQGVYEQYF	TGTGCCAGCAGGGCGGGACAGGGGGTCTACGAGCAGTACTTC
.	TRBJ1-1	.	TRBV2	CASRRGQNTEAFF	TGTGCCAGCCGCAGGGGACAGAACACTGAAGCTTTCTTT
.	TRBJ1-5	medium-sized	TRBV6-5	CASSYSLDQPQHF	TGTGCCAGCAGTTACTCTCTCGATCAGCCCCAGCATTTT
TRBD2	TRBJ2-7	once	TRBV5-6	CASSLAGSGVVQYF	TGTGCCAGCAGCTTGGCCGGTAGCGGGGTTGTGCAGTACTTC
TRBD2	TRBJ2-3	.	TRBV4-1	CASSQLAGEADTQYF	TGCGCCAGCAGCCAACTAGCGGGAGAGGCAGATACGCAGTATTTT
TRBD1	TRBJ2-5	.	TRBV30	CAWSPGTGVQETQYF	TGTGCCTGGAGCCCCGGGACAGGGGTCCAAGAGACCCAGTACTTC
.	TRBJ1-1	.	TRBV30	CAWIYGLTEAFF	TGTGCCTGGATCTATGGGCTCACTGAAGCTTTCTTT
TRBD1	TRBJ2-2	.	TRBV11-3	CASSRGTGNTGELFF	TGTGCCAGCAGCCGAGGGACAGGGAACACCGGGGAGCTGTTTTTT
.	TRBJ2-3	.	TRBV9	CASALGASDTQYF	TGTGCCAGCGCACTGGGGGCGTCAGATACGCAGTATTTT
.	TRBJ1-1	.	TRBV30	CAWSVSRGRITEAFF	TGTGCCTGGAGTGTTTCTAGGGGGAGAATCACTGAAGCTTTCTTT
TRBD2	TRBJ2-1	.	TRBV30	CAWRLAGPYNEQFF	TGTGCCTGGAGGCTAGCGGGGCCCTACAATGAGCAGTTCTTC
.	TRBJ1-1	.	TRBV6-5	CASSPGAGSTEAFF	TGTGCCAGCAGTCCAGGGGCAGGTAGCACTGAAGCTTTCTTT
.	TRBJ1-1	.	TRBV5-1	CASSLDTTYTEAFF	TGCGCCAGCAGCTTAGACACAACTTACACTGAAGCTTTCTTT
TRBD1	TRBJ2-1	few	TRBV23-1	CASSQLRDTAGGEQFF	TGCGCCAGCAGTCAACTCCGGGACACCGCAGGGGGTGAGCAGTTCTTC
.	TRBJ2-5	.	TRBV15	CATSREASGSQYF	TGTGCCACCAGCAGAGAGGCCTCAGGAAGCCAGTACTTC
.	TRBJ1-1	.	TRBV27	CASTSGSEAFF	TGTGCCAGCACCTCCGGGAGTGAAGCTTTCTTT
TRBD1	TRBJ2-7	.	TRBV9	CASSVGTGSHEQYF	TGTGCCAGCAGCGTCGGGACAGGGTCCCACGAGCAGTACTTC
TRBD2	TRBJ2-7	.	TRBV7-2	CASTARTSGRGEQYF	TGTGCCAGCACCGCCCGAACTAGCGGGAGGGGCGAGCAGTACTTC
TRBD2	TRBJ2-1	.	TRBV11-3	CASSAGLAGDNEQFF	TGTGCCAGCAGCGCGGGACTAGCGGGGGACAATGAGCAGTTCTTC